The 8 T cell receptor beta chains below all came from one sample that was sequenced in a study of blood T cell repertoires in COVID-19. Produced via immunoSEQ multiplex PCR; TCRdb's table is partial and in-frame only. The sample includes 150,000 to 200,000 clones, 70% to 90% of them seen just once. The sequenced sample was peripheral blood. Receptors were obtained from a human donor in a cohort sampled during active COVID-19.

V usage is TRBV20-1 and J usage is TRBJ2-3; 8 nucleotides align to TRBD2. Per the germline V gene, CDR1 is DFQATT and CDR2 is SNEGSKA (reference sequence). There are 14 residues in the CDR3. V shed 3 bases, J shed 5 bases, and the junction held 7 bases outside the gene matches. CDR3 sequence reads: CSASLAGGLDTQYF. The CDR3 DNA follows: TGCAGTGCTAGTCTTGCGGGGGGCCTAGATACGCAGTATTTT.

The CDR3 sequence: CASSPARGREYEQYF. The CDR3 DNA sequence: TGTGCCAGCTCACCGGCTCGCGGGCGAGAGTACGAGCAGTACTTC. The chain employs TRBV18 and TRBJ2-7; a possible D gene is TRBD2 (5 bases). Deletions cut 3 bases from V and 4 bases from J, with 16 bases between. Germline CDR1 reads KGHSH; CDR2 reads LQKENI. CDR3 length: 15 residues.

V usage is TRBV9 and J usage is TRBJ1-5; 10 bases are a match to TRBD1. The germline CDR1 and CDR2 sequences are SGDLS and YYNGEE. The CDR3 consists of 15 residues. Trimming at V came to 3 bases and at J to 10 bases, leaving 10 bases not matched to a gene. The DNA for the CDR3 is TGTGCCAGCAGCGCAAAGGGGGACAGGGGCGATCCCCAGCATTTT. Its protein product is CASSAKGDRGDPQHF.

The chain has TRBV30 and TRBJ1-6; D is uncertain. Germline V lookup: CDR1 GTSNPN, CDR2 SVGIG (reference sequence). The CDR3 consists of 13 residues. Trimming shortened V by 4 bases and J by 6 bases, and 10 bases separated the two germline ends. CDR3: CAWTRLLNSPLHF. The CDR3 DNA reads TGTGCCTGGACACGACTGCTTAATTCACCCCTCCACTTT.

The rearrangement joins TRBV3-1 (or the pseudogene TRBV3-2) to TRBJ2-7, with a tentative D call TRBD2 (7 bases). V lost 3 bases, J lost 6 bases, and 12 bases lay in between. The CDR3 contains 13 residues. The germline CDR1 and CDR2 sequences are LGHDT and YNNKEL (reference sequence). This chain's CDR3 is CASSQGEGGEQYF. The CDR3 coding sequence is TGTGCCAGCAGCCAGGGGGAGGGGGGCGAGCAGTACTTC.

CDR3 loop: CASSGNRNTGELFF. DNA for the CDR3: TGTGCCAGCAGTGGAAACAGGAACACCGGGGAGCTGTTTTTT. This chain links TRBV2 with TRBJ2-2; D gene uncertain. This CDR3 contains 14 residues. CDR1 is SNHLY, CDR2 FYNNEI, per germline. Trimming took 4 bases from V and 1 from J, leaving 7 bases between them.

The genes are TRBV18 and TRBJ1-3; no definite D call. Germline lookup yields CDR1 KGHSH and CDR2 LQKENI. Trimming removed 6 bases at V and 1 base at J, with 13 bases between. The CDR3 runs 15 residues. CDR3 sequence (DNA): TGTGCCAGCTCTCACGGCGAGGGATCTGGAAACACCATATATTTT. Translated, it gives CASSHGEGSGNTIYF. Combining the CDR3 with reference TRBV18 and TRBJ1-3 gives the whole variable domain NAGVMQNPRHLVRRRGQEARLRCSPMKGHSHVYWYRQLPEEGLKFMVYLQKENIIDESGMPKERFSAEFPKEGPSILRIQQVVRGDSAAYFCASSHGEGSGNTIYFGEGSWLTVV.

The chain links TRBV7-2 to TRBJ1-1; D gene unclear. Trimming left V 5 bases short and J 4 bases short, with 11 bases between. Germline V gene sequence: CDR1 SGHTA, CDR2 FQGNSA. The CDR3 contains 13 residues. The CDR3 protein is CASSAAPGTEAFF. In nucleotides, the CDR3 is TGTGCCAGCAGCGCAGCCCCAGGCACTGAAGCTTTCTTT.